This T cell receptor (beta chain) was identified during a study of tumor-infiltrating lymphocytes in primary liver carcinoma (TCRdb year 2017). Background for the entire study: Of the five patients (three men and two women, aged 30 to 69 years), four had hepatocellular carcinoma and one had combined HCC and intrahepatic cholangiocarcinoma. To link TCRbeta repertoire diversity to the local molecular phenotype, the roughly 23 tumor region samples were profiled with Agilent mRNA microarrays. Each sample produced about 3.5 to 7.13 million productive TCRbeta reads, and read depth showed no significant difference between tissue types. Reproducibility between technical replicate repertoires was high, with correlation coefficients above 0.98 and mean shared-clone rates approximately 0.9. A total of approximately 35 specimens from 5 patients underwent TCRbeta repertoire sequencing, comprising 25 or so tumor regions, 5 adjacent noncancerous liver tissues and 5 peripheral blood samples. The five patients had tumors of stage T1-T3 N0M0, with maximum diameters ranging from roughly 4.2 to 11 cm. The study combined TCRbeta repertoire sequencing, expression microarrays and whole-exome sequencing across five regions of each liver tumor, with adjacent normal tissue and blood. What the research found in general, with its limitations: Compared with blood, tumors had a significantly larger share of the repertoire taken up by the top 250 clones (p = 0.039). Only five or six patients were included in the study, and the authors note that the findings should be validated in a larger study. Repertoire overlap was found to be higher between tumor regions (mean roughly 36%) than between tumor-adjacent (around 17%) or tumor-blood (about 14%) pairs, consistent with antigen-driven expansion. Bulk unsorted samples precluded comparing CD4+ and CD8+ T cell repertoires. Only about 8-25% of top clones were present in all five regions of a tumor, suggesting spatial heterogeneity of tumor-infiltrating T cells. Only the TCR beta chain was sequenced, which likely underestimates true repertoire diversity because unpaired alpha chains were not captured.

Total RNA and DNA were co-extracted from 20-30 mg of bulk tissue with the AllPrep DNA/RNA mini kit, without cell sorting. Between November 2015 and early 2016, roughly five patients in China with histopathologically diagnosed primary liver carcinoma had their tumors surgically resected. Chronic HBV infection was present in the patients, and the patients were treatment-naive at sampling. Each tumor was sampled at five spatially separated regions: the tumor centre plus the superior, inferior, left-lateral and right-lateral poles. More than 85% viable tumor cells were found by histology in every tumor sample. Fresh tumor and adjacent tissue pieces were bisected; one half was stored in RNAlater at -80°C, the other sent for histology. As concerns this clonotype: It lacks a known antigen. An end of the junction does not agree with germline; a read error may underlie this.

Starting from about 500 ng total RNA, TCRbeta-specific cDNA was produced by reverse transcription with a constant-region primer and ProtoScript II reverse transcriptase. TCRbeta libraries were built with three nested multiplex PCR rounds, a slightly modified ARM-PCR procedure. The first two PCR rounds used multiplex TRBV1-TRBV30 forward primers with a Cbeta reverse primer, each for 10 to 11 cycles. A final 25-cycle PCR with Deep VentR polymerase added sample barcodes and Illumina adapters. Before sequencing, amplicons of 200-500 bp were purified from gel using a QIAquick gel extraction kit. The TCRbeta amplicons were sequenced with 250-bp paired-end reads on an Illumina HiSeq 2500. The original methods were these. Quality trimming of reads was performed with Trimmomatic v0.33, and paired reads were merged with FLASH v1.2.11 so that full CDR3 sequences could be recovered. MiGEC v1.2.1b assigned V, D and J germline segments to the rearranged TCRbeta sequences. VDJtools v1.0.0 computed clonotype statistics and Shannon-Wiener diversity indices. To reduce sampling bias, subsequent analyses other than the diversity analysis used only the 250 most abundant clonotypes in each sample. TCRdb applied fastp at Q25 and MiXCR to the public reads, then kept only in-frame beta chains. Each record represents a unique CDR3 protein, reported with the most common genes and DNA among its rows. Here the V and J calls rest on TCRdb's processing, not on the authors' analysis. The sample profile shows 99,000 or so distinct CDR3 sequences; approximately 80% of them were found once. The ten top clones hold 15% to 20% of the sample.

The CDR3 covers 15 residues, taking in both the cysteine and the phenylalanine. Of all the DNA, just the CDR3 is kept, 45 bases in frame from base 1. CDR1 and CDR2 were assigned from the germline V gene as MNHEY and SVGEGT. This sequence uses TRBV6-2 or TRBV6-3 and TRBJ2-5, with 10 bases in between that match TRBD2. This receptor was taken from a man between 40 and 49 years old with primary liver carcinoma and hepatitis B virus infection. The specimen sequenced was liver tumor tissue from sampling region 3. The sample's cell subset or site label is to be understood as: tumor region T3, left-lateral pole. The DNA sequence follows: TGTGCCAGCAGGGGGGTAGCGGGAGGCCAAGAGACCCAATTCTTC. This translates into CASRGVAGGQETQFF.